The 7 T cell receptor beta chains below were found in one sample sequenced in a study of cytomegalovirus exposure and HLA in healthy donors. Primers for the PCR totalled 60 Vbeta and 13 Jbeta. The data were produced by immunoSEQ multiplex PCR, yet TCRdb's version contains in-frame clones alone and is incomplete. The sample records roughly 140,000 clones, 60% to 70% being singletons. Sample: PBMCs. These receptors came from a woman aged 55-70 years in good health and CMV-seropositive.

This clone was found a few times. The chain carries TRBV7-3 and TRBJ1-1; 9 bases are shared with TRBD1. From germline, CDR1 is SGHTA and CDR2 FQGTGA. This CDR3 has 11 amino acids. V lost 5 bases and J lost 11; bases outside the gene matches: 3. Written as DNA, the CDR3 is TGTGCCAGCAGCCTGGGACAGGGCGCTTTCTTT. Its translation is CASSLGQGAFF.

This clone was counted only a few times. V gene TRBV9 combines with J gene TRBJ2-1; 12 bases are shared with TRBD2. The ends lost 3 bases at V and 8 bases at J; junction bases unmatched: 3. Germline V gene data show CDR1 as SGDLS and CDR2 as YYNGEE. The CDR3 loop spans 14 amino acids. The CDR3 region has the DNA TGTGCCAGCAGCGGGACTAGCGGGAAGGATGAGCAGTTCTTC. Translation: CASSGTSGKDEQFF.

The rearrangement uses TRBV18 and TRBJ1-1; perhaps TRBD1 as D (6 bases). The V gene's germline CDR1 is KGHSH and CDR2 LQKENI. With 6 bases removed from V and 2 bases from J, the gap between germline ends came to 13 bases. This CDR3 spans 14 amino acids. The CDR3 loop is CASSLGQLNTEAFF. Written as DNA, the CDR3 is TGTGCCAGCTCTCTCGGACAGCTCAACACTGAAGCTTTCTTT.

The table lists this clone with a few counts. The rearrangement uses TRBV30 and TRBJ2-3; TRBD2 agrees at 9 bases. Germline assignment: CDR1 GTSNPN and CDR2 SVGIG (reference sequence). V shed 1 base, J shed 4 bases, and the junction held 3 bases outside the gene matches. The CDR3 consists of 14 residues. This chain's CDR3 is CAWSGGRAADTQYF. CDR3 in DNA: TGTGCCTGGAGTGGCGGGAGGGCCGCAGATACGCAGTATTTT.

This rearrangement joins TRBV7-2 to TRBJ2-3, with 8 bases that match TRBD1. With 1 base clipped from V and 5 bases from J, the junction kept 5 bases outside the gene matches. This CDR3 has 15 residues. Looked up from germline, CDR1 is SGHTA and CDR2 is FQGNSA. Here the CDR3 reads CASSLVGQGIDTQYF. In DNA form, the CDR3 reads TGTGCCAGCAGCTTAGTTGGACAGGGTATAGATACGCAGTATTTT.

The V and J genes are TRBV29-1 and TRBJ1-2; 8 bases map to TRBD1. Losses at the gene ends were 7 bases for V and 0 bases for J; bases not matched to a gene: 4. This CDR3 contains 13 residues. Germline V gene sequence: CDR1 SQVTM, CDR2 ANQGSEA. CDR3 sequence: CSASGQANYGYTF. CDR3 sequence (DNA): TGCAGCGCATCGGGACAGGCTAACTATGGCTACACCTTC.

V and J are TRBV12-2 and TRBJ2-3; the D call of TRBD1 is as the table states it, not checked on the DNA. TRBV12-2 is a documented pseudogene. The CDR3 loop spans 16 amino acids. The CDR3 protein is CASRPPDRELTDTQYF. The DNA of the CDR3 is TGTGCAAGTCGCCCACCCGACAGGGAGTTAACAGATACGCAGTATTTT.